This T cell receptor (beta chain) was documented in a study of shared clonotypes between healthy human individuals (dated by TCRdb to 2018 to 2021). Study-wide context: The cohort included a few men and a couple of women between 18 and 49 years of age. Leukapheresis yielded between about 0.8 and 9.5 billion PBMCs per donor. Per donor, three plates each were used for CD4 naive and CD4 memory, two for CD8 naive, and one for CD8 memory. To increase sequencing depth and limit assay-specific biases, TCR repertoire library preparation and sequencing were carried out by different laboratories using diverse techniques. The study deeply sequenced blood TCR repertoires of about five healthy adults to estimate repertoire size and the extent of clonotype sharing between individuals. Paper-wide results and their limitations: Estimated clonotype richness was generally larger for naive than for memory subsets. Sampling was limited to blood, and TCR repertoires in tissue likely differ from TCR repertoires in blood. Incomplete sequencing was indicated by rarefaction of sorted-subset datasets, despite the large sequencing depth. Higher generation probabilities were observed for clonotypes shared by all four sorted-subset donors than for non-shared clonotypes. When a handful of donors were compared, the shared fraction of clonotypes was about 5.2% for naive CD4, roughly 3.4% for naive CD8, about 2.4% for memory CD4, and approximately 0.4% for memory CD8. Based on pairwise subsampling, the degree of clonotype sharing among donors was expected to be affected by sequencing depth. The genetic and exposure-history diversity represented was limited by the small number of donors.

At the junction V is shortened by 7 bases and J by 6 bases; bases outside the gene matches: 10. The CDR3 holds 15 amino acids from the cysteine to the phenylalanine. Only the CDR3 DNA stays, 45 bases, in frame from base 1. CDR1 and CDR2, per the germline V gene, are MNHEY and SVGAGI. TCR CDR3 regions were amplified from genomic DNA by multiplex PCR using the deep immunoSEQ assay. Extracted genomic DNA from each cell subset was distributed evenly across all wells of several immunoSEQ 96-well plates, and each plate was treated as a replicate. For sorted subsets, each replicate PCR was loaded with about 0.2 ug genomic DNA, equivalent to some 31,000 T cell genomes. Purified libraries were quantified with a Qubit 3.0 fluorometer, sized on a Bioanalyzer 2100, and re-quantified with the KAPA Library Quantification kit. A separate single-read 150-cycle Illumina NextSeq 550 flow cell was used to sequence each immunoSEQ 96-well plate. Regarding the original processing steps: Because the immunoSEQ output held only junctional sequences and lacked quality scores, the filtering could not match the filtering applied to full-length reads. To assign V/J genes and CDR3, sequences were annotated against IMGT germline references using PyIR, a Python wrapper for IgBLAST v1.9. Reads with weak V/J assignments (E-value above 1e-6), missing CDR3, stop codons, out-of-frame junctions, or ambiguous translated residues were removed. V3J clonotypes were defined as sequences sharing the same inferred V gene, J gene, and CDR3 amino acid sequence. Percentage overlap between repertoires was computed as shared unique clonotypes divided by the size of the smaller repertoire. Repertoire richness was assessed with RTK rarefaction, the Chao1 estimator, and Recon v2.1 estimates of unobserved clonotypes. Generation probabilities for all TCRbeta clonotypes obtained by the gDNA method from a handful of donors were computed using OLGA. Here the immuneACCESS table is served through TCRdb, limited to in-frame sequences with V and J called. Missing clones are a known gap in these copies; in checked studies unresolved V genes cover under half, and the rest lacks a known reason. D and trimming come from the DNA, and the V and J calls and clone size come from that table. Counted in this sample were about 1.4 million clones; around 97% of them appeared once. The ten largest account for roughly 1.2% of the sample.

The donors were healthy, HIV-negative adults with no recently reported acute infections or vaccinations. All donors were Caucasian adults living in Nashville, Tennessee, USA. CD4+ T cells were enriched by magnetic negative selection, after which naive cells were positively selected on CD45RA and the negative fraction was taken as the memory subset. Blood was obtained by leukapheresis, after which PBMCs were separated by Ficoll-Histopaque density gradient centrifugation and cryopreserved in liquid nitrogen vapor phase. Analytical flow cytometry was used to check the purity and quantity of each magnetically sorted T cell population. Genomic DNA was isolated from each sorted fraction and quantified by UV absorbance on a Nanodrop 2000c. A note on this clone: Its recognized antigen is unknown. No base quality information exists; no much larger clone differs at one position.

This receptor was obtained from a man aged 25 to 40 in good health. The sequence links TRBV6-5 to TRBJ2-1; TRBD2 fits 9 bases in the junction. Sequenced sample: naive CD4+ T cells sorted from blood. The cell subset or site tag for this specimen amounts to: CD45RA+ positively selected. The DNA reads TGTGCCAGCACCAAAGCGGGAGGACCCTCCAATGAGCAGTTCTTC. It specifies CASTKAGGPSNEQFF.